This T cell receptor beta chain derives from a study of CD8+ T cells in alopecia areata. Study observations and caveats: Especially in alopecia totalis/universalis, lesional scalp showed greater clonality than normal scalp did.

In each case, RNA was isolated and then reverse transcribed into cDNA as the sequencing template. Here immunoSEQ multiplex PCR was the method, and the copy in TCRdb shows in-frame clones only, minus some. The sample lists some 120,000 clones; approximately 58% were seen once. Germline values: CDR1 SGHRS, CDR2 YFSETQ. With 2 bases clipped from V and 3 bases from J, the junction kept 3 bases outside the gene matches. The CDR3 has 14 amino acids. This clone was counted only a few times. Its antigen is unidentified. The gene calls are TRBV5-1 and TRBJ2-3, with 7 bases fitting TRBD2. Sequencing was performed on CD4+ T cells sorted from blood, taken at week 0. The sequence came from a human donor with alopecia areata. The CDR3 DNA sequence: TGCGCCAGCAGCTTCGAAGCGGGGACAGATACGCAGTATTTT. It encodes CASSFEAGTDTQYF.